The 19 T cell receptor beta chains in this list originate from one sample, sequenced in a study of T cells in localized non-small cell lung cancer. Profiling relied on immunoSEQ multiplex PCR, and the TCRdb table lists in-frame clones only, not all of them. Of 60,000 to 75,000 clones in the sample, roughly four fifths were seen once. Sequencing was performed on peripheral blood, taken before any cancer treatment. All receptors come from a female donor over 55 with stage I lung adenocarcinoma.

This clone showed up just once. This CDR3 is CASSRRQGEYSNQPQHF. The CDR3 region has the DNA TGTGCCAGCTCACGAAGACAGGGAGAATATAGCAATCAGCCCCAGCATTTT. The rearrangement links TRBV18 to TRBJ1-5, with 7 bases matching TRBD1. The V and J ends lost 4 bases and 0 bases, in that order; junction bases with no gene match: 9. The length of the CDR3 is 17 residues. Germline V gives CDR1 KGHSH, CDR2 LQKENI.

This clone occurred a few times. The chain carries TRBV18 and TRBJ1-2; tentative D call: TRBD1 (5 bases). Germline values: CDR1 KGHSH, CDR2 LQKENI. Trimming took 0 bases from V and 2 from J, leaving 13 bases between them. The CDR3 runs to 16 residues. CDR3 sequence: CASSPPRGLVNYGYTF. The CDR3 DNA reads as TGTGCCAGCTCACCACCGCGGGGCCTAGTAAACTATGGCTACACCTTC.

CDR3 sequence: CASSPQDSNYGYTF. CDR3 bases: TGTGCCAGCTCACCACAGGACAGTAACTATGGCTACACCTTC. The J gene is TRBJ1-2, the V gene TRBV18; the D gene is possibly TRBD1 (6 bases). Trimming shortened V by 1 base and J by 1 base, and 7 bases separated the two germline ends. The germline gives CDR1 KGHSH, CDR2 LQKENI. CDR3 length: 14 amino acids. Full variable domain (remainder filled in from reference TRBV18 and TRBJ1-2): NAGVMQNPRHLVRRRGQEARLRCSPMKGHSHVYWYRQLPEEGLKFMVYLQKENIIDESGMPKERFSAEFPKEGPSILRIQQVVRGDSAAYFCASSPQDSNYGYTFGSGTRLTVV.

This clone has a handful of counts. The chain joins TRBV6-5 to TRBJ1-6, with D unclear. The CDR3 is made up of 13 amino acids. V was shortened by 6 bases and J by 7 bases, with 10 bases between the two germline ends. Germline V gives CDR1 MNHEY, CDR2 SVGAGI. CDR3 amino acids: CASRHDGNSPLHF. CDR3 sequence (DNA): TGTGCCAGCAGACACGACGGGAATTCACCCCTCCACTTT.

This clone was recorded a few times. This sequence joins TRBV7-9 and TRBJ2-2; 7 bases line up with TRBD1. V was clipped by 7 bases and J by 5 bases; unmatched bases: 10. The CDR3 covers 15 residues. In germline, CDR1 is SEHNR, CDR2 FQNEAQ (reference sequence). CDR3 amino acids: CASTPETGMTGELFF. The CDR3 nucleotides read TGTGCCAGCACCCCTGAGACAGGGATGACCGGGGAGCTGTTTTTT. Filled out from reference TRBV7-9 and TRBJ2-2, the complete variable domain reads DTGVSQNPRHKITKRGQNVTFRCDPISEHNRLYWYRQTLGQGPEFLTYFQNEAQLEKSRLLSDRFSAERPKGSFSTLEIQRTEQGDSAMYLCASTPETGMTGELFFGEGSRLTVL.

This clone was counted once. J is TRBJ2-5 and V is TRBV29-1; D ambiguous. Germline assignment: CDR1 SQVTM and CDR2 ANQGSEA. V was clipped by 1 base and J by 1 base, with 1 base between them. The CDR3 consists of 11 residues. CDR3 residues: CSVEVQETQYF. CDR3 in DNA: TGCAGCGTTGAAGTCCAAGAGACCCAGTACTTC.

The chain carries TRBV7-6 and TRBJ2-5, with TRBD2 as a possible D gene (5 bases). V lost 5 bases to trimming and J lost 2 bases, with 12 bases between them. Germline V CDR1 and CDR2: SGHVS, FNYEAQ. The length of the CDR3 is 14 residues. CDR3 region: CASSPEGRQETQYF. The CDR3 DNA follows: TGTGCCAGCAGCCCCGAGGGCAGACAAGAGACCCAGTACTTC.

This chain links TRBV4-1 with TRBJ1-2; maybe TRBD1 (6 bases). The germline V gene encodes CDR1 MGHRA and CDR2 YSYEKL. The CDR3 extends over 14 amino acids. Between the trimmed V and J ends, which lost 0 bases and 13 bases, there was a span of 18 bases. The CDR3 loop reads CASSQDSGVYGATF. CDR3 nucleotides: TGCGCCAGCAGCCAAGATTCAGGGGTCTATGGGGCCACCTTC.

This clone was counted a single time. V and J are TRBV12-5 and TRBJ1-5; 7 nucleotides agree with TRBD1. From germline, CDR1 is LGHNT and CDR2 FRNRAP. The CDR3 is 14 amino acids. J lost 12 bases, V lost 6 bases, and 14 bases had no gene match. The CDR3 is CASGTGLARGNQHF. CDR3 nucleotide sequence: TGTGCTAGTGGGACAGGGTTGGCACGAGGGAACCAGCATTTT.

The chain uses TRBV5-1 and TRBJ2-5, with D possibly TRBD1 on 6 matching bases. This CDR3 region has 15 residues. V dropped 1 base and J dropped 2 bases, with 12 bases sitting between them. Germline loops: CDR1 SGHRS, CDR2 YFSETQ. CDR3 sequence reads: CASSLTGQLQETQYF. In DNA form, the CDR3 reads TGCGCCAGCAGCTTGACAGGACAGCTACAAGAGACCCAGTACTTC. Based on the CDR3 plus reference TRBV5-1 and TRBJ2-5, the full variable domain is KAGVTQTPRYLIKTRGQQVTLSCSPISGHRSVSWYQQTPGQGLQFLFEYFSETQRNKGNFPGRFSGRQFSNSRSEMNVSTLELGDSALYLCASSLTGQLQETQYFGPGTRLLVL.

On this clone itself: This same CDR3 is encoded by further DNA sequences in the sample. This sequence joins TRBV9 and TRBJ1-1; D gene unclear. Germline V gene lookup returns CDR1 SGDLS and CDR2 YYNGEE. This CDR3 is 13 amino acids long. V lost 0 bases, J lost 8 bases, and 11 bases lay in between. The DNA of the CDR3 is TGTGCCAGCAGCGTAGCTCCTCTTGGGGAAGCTTTCTTT. The encoded protein is CASSVAPLGEAFF. The full variable domain, completed using reference TRBV9 and TRBJ1-1, is DSGVTQTPKHLITATGQRVTLRCSPRSGDLSVYWYQQSLDQGLQFLIQYYNGEERAKGNILERFSAQQFPDLHSELNLSSLELGDSALYFCASSVAPLGEAFFGQGTRLTVV.

The chain joins TRBV28 to TRBJ2-7; 12 nucleotides line up with TRBD2. This CDR3 is 16 amino acids long. Germline V CDR1 and CDR2: MDHEN, SYDVKM. V shed 5 bases, J shed 4 bases, and the junction held 9 bases outside the gene matches. Written as DNA, the CDR3 is TGTGCCAGCAGTCCTCTGACTAGCGGGAGTTCTTACGAGCAGTACTTC. Protein: CASSPLTSGSSYEQYF.

In its sample, this clone was seen a few times. The chain recombines TRBV14 with TRBJ1-1, with TRBD1 as a possible D gene (6 bases). The CDR3 length is 15 residues. The germline V and J ends were trimmed by 6 bases and 1 base, with 15 bases remaining between them. Germline-derived CDR1 and CDR2 are SGHDN and FVKESK. CDR3 loop: CASSPHGGRNTEAFF. The CDR3 region has the DNA TGTGCCAGCAGTCCTCACGGGGGCAGGAACACTGAAGCTTTCTTT.

The chain carries TRBV5-6 and TRBJ1-1, with a possible D match to TRBD1 (5 bases). Trimming stripped 4 bases from V and 0 bases from J, with 13 bases between. CDR1 is SGHDT, CDR2 YYEEEE, per germline. The CDR3 has 15 residues. CDR3 amino acids: CASSLRDRLNTEAFF. The CDR3 DNA is TGTGCCAGCAGCCTAAGGGACCGACTGAACACTGAAGCTTTCTTT.

This clone was detected only a few times. This rearrangement joins TRBV6-5 to TRBJ2-7; D call uncertain. Between the trimmed V and J ends, which lost 2 bases and 5 bases, there was a span of 7 bases. The CDR3 loop spans 12 amino acids. Germline V gene sequence: CDR1 MNHEY, CDR2 SVGAGI. CDR3 amino acids: CASSYGVDEQYF. The CDR3 nucleotides read TGTGCCAGCAGTTACGGGGTGGACGAGCAGTACTTC.

The chain carries TRBV6-1 and TRBJ2-7, with D possibly matching TRBD2 (6 bases). The germline CDR1 and CDR2 sequences are MNHNS and SASEGT. Trimming stripped 2 bases from V and 3 bases from J, with 14 bases between. This CDR3 contains 15 residues. The CDR3 DNA reads TGTGCCAGCAGTGAACCGACTAGTAAAGGCTACGAGCAGTACTTC. Its protein is CASSEPTSKGYEQYF.

This chain uses TRBV15 with TRBJ1-2; no definite D call. V was cut by 0 bases and J by 7 bases, with 15 bases left in between. Germline CDR1 LNHNV, CDR2 YYDKDF (reference sequence). The CDR3 covers 15 residues. In DNA, the CDR3 is TGTGCCACCAGCAGAGAGATAGAGGTCCATGGTGGCTACACCTTC. It specifies CATSREIEVHGGYTF.

V gene TRBV5-1 combines with J gene TRBJ2-1, with TRBD2 matching over 7 bases. V lost 4 bases to trimming and J lost 9 bases; unmatched junction nucleotides: 4. This CDR3 has 12 amino acids. Germline-derived CDR1 and CDR2 are SGHRS and YFSETQ. The CDR3 loop reads CASSLGGGEQFF. The CDR3 region has the DNA TGCGCCAGCAGCCTGGGCGGGGGTGAGCAGTTCTTC. The whole variable domain, remainder taken from reference TRBV5-1 and TRBJ2-1, is KAGVTQTPRYLIKTRGQQVTLSCSPISGHRSVSWYQQTPGQGLQFLFEYFSETQRNKGNFPGRFSGRQFSNSRSEMNVSTLELGDSALYLCASSLGGGEQFFGPGTRLTVL.

This rearrangement joins TRBV2 to TRBJ1-3, with D possibly TRBD1 on 6 matching bases. The CDR3 is 16 residues long. V shed 7 bases and J shed 3 bases, with 19 bases lying between them. Germline CDR1 and CDR2: SNHLY and FYNNEI. The CDR3 spells CASIYGGPGVGNTIYF. In DNA, the CDR3 is TGTGCCAGCATCTATGGGGGCCCAGGGGTTGGAAACACCATATATTTT.